The 26 T cell receptor beta chains given below trace back to one sample, sequenced in a study of cytomegalovirus exposure and HLA in healthy donors. Vbeta (60) and Jbeta (13) primers were used in the PCR. Here immunoSEQ multiplex PCR was the method, and the copy in TCRdb shows in-frame clones only, minus some. The repertoire holds roughly 75,000 clones, with around 83% as singletons. The sequencing sample was made of PBMCs. The receptors come from a man in his 70s in good health and CMV-seropositive.

Here the CDR3 reads CASRGDNNSPLHF. The CDR3 bases are TGTGCTAGTCGGGGGGATAATAATTCACCCCTCCACTTT. The rearrangement joins TRBV6-4 to TRBJ1-6; maybe TRBD1 (5 bases). The CDR3 consists of 13 residues. Germline values: CDR1 MRHNA, CDR2 SNTAGT.

The chain links TRBV10-1 to TRBJ2-1; possible D gene TRBD2, 7 bases. The germline gives CDR1 WNHNN, CDR2 SYGVQD (reference sequence). This CDR3 has 14 residues. Deletions cut 6 bases from V and 5 bases from J, with 14 bases between. The CDR3 is CASSDGGPDNEQFF. The CDR3 DNA follows: TGCGCCAGCAGCGACGGGGGGCCCGACAATGAGCAGTTCTTC.

The CDR3 nucleotides read TGTGCCAGCAGCTTAACGACAGGGGGTCCCTACGAGCAGTACTTC. Translating gives CASSLTTGGPYEQYF. The chain links TRBV7-3 to TRBJ2-7; 9 bases line up with TRBD1. CDR1 SGHTA and CDR2 FQGTGA come from the germline V gene. The V and J ends lost 0 bases and 2 bases, in that order; junction bases with no gene match: 2. This CDR3 contains 15 residues.

The sample holds one count of this clone. The rearrangement links TRBV5-1 to TRBJ1-1; 7 bases match TRBD1. J was trimmed by 3 bases and V by 3 bases; bases with no gene match: 8. Germline V gene data show CDR1 as SGHRS and CDR2 as YFSETQ. This CDR3 contains 15 residues. CDR3 DNA: TGCGCCAGCAGCTGGGACAGAATTGTTTACACTGAAGCTTTCTTT. Translated, it gives CASSWDRIVYTEAFF. The variable domain in full, with the rest retrieved from reference TRBV5-1 and TRBJ1-1, is KAGVTQTPRYLIKTRGQQVTLSCSPISGHRSVSWYQQTPGQGLQFLFEYFSETQRNKGNFPGRFSGRQFSNSRSEMNVSTLELGDSALYLCASSWDRIVYTEAFFGQGTRLTVV.

This chain links TRBV6-5 with TRBJ2-3, with 7 positions matching TRBD1. Per germline, CDR1 MNHEY and CDR2 SVGAGI. V trimming: 6 bases; J trimming: 2 bases; junction bases outside the gene matches: 5. The CDR3 spans 14 residues. The CDR3 DNA reads TGTGCCAGCAGAAACAGGGGAGACACAGATACGCAGTATTTT. Amino acid sequence: CASRNRGDTDTQYF.

The rearrangement joins TRBV7-6 to TRBJ2-2, with D tentatively TRBD2 (6 bases). CDR1 is SGHVS, CDR2 FNYEAQ, per germline. The CDR3 length is 15 residues. Trimming cost V 6 bases and J 4 bases, with 15 bases left between them. The CDR3 sequence is CASRVAAGGTGELFF. DNA of the CDR3: TGTGCCAGCAGAGTAGCGGCCGGCGGCACCGGGGAGCTGTTTTTT.

The genes are TRBV28 and TRBJ2-4, with a tentative D call TRBD1 (6 bases). Between the trimmed V and J ends, which lost 5 bases and 0 bases, there was a span of 14 bases. The CDR3 has 16 amino acids. CDR1 is MDHEN and CDR2 is SYDVKM in the germline V gene. The CDR3 coding sequence is TGTGCCAGCAGTAGTAAGGGGGAGCTAGCCAAAAACATTCAGTACTTC. It is translated as CASSSKGELAKNIQYF.

This chain links TRBV6-1 with TRBJ2-5; 9 nucleotides line up with TRBD1. The V gene end was trimmed by 8 bases and the J gene end by 4 bases; junction bases not matched to a gene: 5. The V gene's germline CDR1 is MNHNS and CDR2 SASEGT. The CDR3 covers 13 residues. This CDR3 reads CASGYRGPETQYF. CDR3 coding DNA: TGTGCCAGCGGCTACAGGGGGCCAGAGACCCAGTACTTC.

The chain links TRBV19 to TRBJ1-5, with 9 bases matching TRBD1. With V trimmed by 9 bases and J by 10 bases, 16 bases remained unmatched. Germline V gives CDR1 LNHDA, CDR2 SQIVND (reference sequence). This CDR3 is 15 amino acids long. The CDR3 reads CASLRPGTGQIPQHF. The CDR3 nucleotides are TGTGCCAGCCTCAGGCCCGGGACAGGGCAAATCCCCCAGCATTTT. The variable domain in full, with the rest retrieved from reference TRBV19 and TRBJ1-5, is DGGITQSPKYLFRKEGQNVTLSCEQNLNHDAMYWYRQDPGQGLRLIYYSQIVNDFQKGDIAEGYSVSREKKESFPLTVTSAQKNPTAFYLCASLRPGTGQIPQHFGDGTRLSIL.

V gene TRBV23-1 combines with J gene TRBJ1-4, with TRBD1 as a possible D gene (6 bases). TRBV23-1 is given ORF status, its function remaining uncertain. The V end was cut by 6 bases, the J end by 0 bases, with 14 bases between. The CDR3 loop spans 16 amino acids. CDR3 nucleotide sequence: TGCGCCAGCAGACGAACAGGGTCCGCAACTAATGAAAAACTGTTTTTT. This gives the protein CASRRTGSATNEKLFF.

The CDR3 DNA reads TGTGCCAGCAGCTCTATACAGGGTGGCTATGGCTACACCTTC. Its translation: CASSSIQGGYGYTF. V and J are TRBV5-6 and TRBJ1-2, with TRBD1 as a possible D gene (6 bases). CDR3 length: 14 residues. Germline lookup yields CDR1 SGHDT and CDR2 YYEEEE. The V end lost 3 bases, the J end lost 4 bases, and 13 bases lay between the germline ends.

The chain links TRBV5-4 to TRBJ2-1, with a tentative D call TRBD1 (5 bases). The CDR3 extends over 16 amino acids. CDR1 is SGHNT, CDR2 YYREEE, per germline (reference sequence). The V end lost 3 bases, the J end lost 4 bases, and 17 bases lay between the germline ends. The CDR3 is CASSSGGAKGYNEQFF. The DNA of the CDR3 is TGTGCCAGCAGCTCGGGTGGGGCAAAGGGGTACAATGAGCAGTTCTTC.

J is TRBJ1-5 and V is TRBV12-1; the table assigns TRBD1, which was not confirmed against the DNA. TRBV12-1 represents a pseudogene. This CDR3 comprises 14 residues. The CDR3 DNA sequence: TGTGCCAGCAGCTTTTCAGGGATGGATCAGCCCCAGCATTTT. Translated, it gives CASSFSGMDQPQHF.

The rearrangement uses TRBV18 and TRBJ1-1; tentative D call: TRBD1 (5 bases). The CDR3 consists of 15 residues. Between the trimmed V and J ends, which lost 3 bases and 0 bases, there was a span of 11 bases. CDR1 is KGHSH and CDR2 is LQKENI in the germline V gene. The CDR3 coding sequence is TGTGCCAGCTCACCCTCGTTAGGGGTGAACACTGAAGCTTTCTTT. Amino acids: CASSPSLGVNTEAFF.

This clone has more than one count but fewer than ten. This chain links TRBV7-9 with TRBJ1-2; D is ambiguous. V was cut by 5 bases and J by 3 bases, with 10 bases left in between. The CDR3 spans 13 residues. Germline V gives CDR1 SEHNR, CDR2 FQNEAQ (reference sequence). The chain's CDR3 is CASSLVSDYGYTF. Written as DNA, the CDR3 is TGTGCCAGCAGCCTTGTCTCGGACTATGGCTACACCTTC.

The rearrangement uses TRBV2 and TRBJ2-1; 11 bases are a match to TRBD2. The CDR3 is 14 residues long. V lost 5 bases to trimming and J lost 4 bases; unmatched junction nucleotides: 1. CDR1 and CDR2 from the germline V gene are SNHLY and FYNNEI. CDR3 in DNA: TGTGCCAGCAGTTCTAGCGGGGGGTACAATGAGCAGTTCTTC. The encoded protein is CASSSSGGYNEQFF.

This chain connects TRBV7-3 to TRBJ2-1; 11 bases map to TRBD2. The germline gives CDR1 SGHTA, CDR2 FQGTGA. With 5 bases clipped from V and 7 bases from J, the junction kept 10 bases outside the gene matches. The CDR3 is 16 residues long. The CDR3, as DNA: TGTGCCAGCAGCCAATTAGCGGGAGGGCCGGGGAATGAGCAGTTCTTC. It encodes CASSQLAGGPGNEQFF. The entire variable domain, with the rest obtained from reference TRBV7-3 and TRBJ2-1, is as follows: GAGVSQTPSNKVTEKGKYVELRCDPISGHTALYWYRQSLGQGPEFLIYFQGTGAADDSGLPNDRFFAVRPEGSVSTLKIQRTERGDSAVYLCASSQLAGGPGNEQFFGPGTRLTVL.

This clone was seen a handful of times. The chain uses TRBV19 and TRBJ1-6; D remains unclear. This CDR3 contains 14 residues. Germline V gene sequence: CDR1 LNHDA, CDR2 SQIVND (reference sequence). Trimming took off 8 bases at V and 2 bases at J, with 10 bases between the two ends. The CDR3 coding sequence is TGTGCCAGTGCACAGTTTACCTATAATTCACCCCTCCACTTT. This codes for CASAQFTYNSPLHF.

A few counts support this clone. J is TRBJ1-1 and V is TRBV7-9, with D unclear. V was pared by 1 base and J by 2 bases, with 8 bases between. Per the germline V gene, CDR1 is SEHNR and CDR2 is FQNEAQ (reference sequence). The CDR3 totals 14 residues. CDR3 sequence: CASSLEGRNTEAFF. In nucleotides, the CDR3 is TGTGCCAGCAGCTTAGAAGGGAGAAACACTGAAGCTTTCTTT.

The chain employs TRBV19 and TRBJ1-5; TRBD1 might be the D (6 bases). This CDR3 is built from 14 residues. Germline loops: CDR1 LNHDA, CDR2 SQIVND (reference sequence). Trimming removed 9 bases from V and 1 base from J, with 13 bases in between. The CDR3 nucleotides are TGTGCCAGCAAAACAGGGATAAGCAATCAGCCCCAGCATTTT. Protein product: CASKTGISNQPQHF.

The chain employs TRBV6-1 and TRBJ1-5; the match to TRBD1 covers 9 bases. The junction had 8 bases not matched to a gene; V was cut back by 6 bases and J by 8 bases. CDR3 length: 14 amino acids. Germline values: CDR1 MNHNS, CDR2 SASEGT. This CDR3 reads CASSEGQGGEPQHF. The DNA for the CDR3 is TGTGCCAGCAGCGAGGGACAGGGAGGAGAGCCCCAGCATTTT.

The chain uses TRBV7-9 and TRBJ2-1; D is possibly TRBD1 (6 bases). The germline V and J ends were trimmed by 5 bases and 10 bases, with 12 bases remaining between them. The germline V gene has CDR1 SEHNR and CDR2 FQNEAQ (reference sequence). The CDR3 has 12 residues. Written as DNA, the CDR3 is TGTGCCAGCAGCATAGGACAGACGGAGCAGTTCTTC. Protein: CASSIGQTEQFF.

This chain uses TRBV6-1 with TRBJ2-1; TRBD1 might be the D (7 bases). Per germline, CDR1 MNHNS and CDR2 SASEGT. CDR3 length: 14 amino acids. Trimming shortened V by 7 bases and J by 4 bases, and 14 bases separated the two germline ends. Written as DNA, the CDR3 is TGTGCCAGCATGATCCAGGGGGGTTACAATGAGCAGTTCTTC. Translated, it gives CASMIQGGYNEQFF.

The count of this clone is one. The chain recombines TRBV9 with TRBJ1-6; perhaps TRBD1 as D (6 bases). Germline V gives CDR1 SGDLS, CDR2 YYNGEE. The CDR3 spans 16 residues. Trimming pared 0 bases from V and 9 bases from J, leaving 16 bases between. The CDR3: CASSVVPTGPPSPLHF. The CDR3 region has the DNA TGTGCCAGCAGCGTAGTACCGACAGGTCCCCCTTCACCCCTCCACTTT.

V gene TRBV7-9 combines with J gene TRBJ1-1, with TRBD1 as a possible D gene (5 bases). The CDR3 length is 16 residues. Germline lookup yields CDR1 SEHNR and CDR2 FQNEAQ (reference sequence). Trimming shortened V by 1 base and J by 1 base, and 13 bases separated the two germline ends. CDR3 region: CASSLGTSVGNTEAFF. The CDR3 nucleotides are TGTGCCAGCAGCTTAGGGACATCGGTGGGGAACACTGAAGCTTTCTTT.

The chain combines TRBV5-1 with TRBJ2-1, with 11 bases lining up with TRBD2. Unmatched junction bases numbered 5, after V lost 7 bases and J lost 2 bases. Germline lookup yields CDR1 SGHRS and CDR2 YFSETQ. The CDR3 is 15 residues long. The chain's CDR3 is CASGLAGGAYNEQFF. The CDR3 DNA sequence: TGCGCCAGCGGGCTAGCGGGAGGCGCCTACAATGAGCAGTTCTTC.